This section outlines one TCR beta chain sequence together with its context. These data are taken from a study of neoadjuvant anti-PD-1 for oral cavity cancer. Study details: Around day 43, patients without progression received a fourth nivolumab dose before surgery.

Six replicates per PBMC sample, mostly from around 500 ng of genomic DNA. Clones were read by immunoSEQ multiplex PCR, and TCRdb kept only the in-frame ones, dropping some. The table includes about 79,000 clones, about 83% detected once. V dropped 3 bases and J dropped 3; count of bases not matched to a gene: 10. Germline V gene sequence: CDR1 KGHSH, CDR2 LQKENI. The CDR3 runs to 17 residues. Cohort: HPV-negative, locally advanced oral cavity squamous cell carcinoma patients. Analysis of PBMCs was direct, with no culture step. This specimen was PBMCs, taken before nivolumab (anti-PD-1) treatment. The V and J genes are TRBV18 and TRBJ2-1; 8 bases map to TRBD1. The receptor was isolated from a person aged 35-79 years with oral cavity squamous cell carcinoma. CDR3 region: CASSPPFTQGVYNEQFF. CDR3 sequence (DNA): TGTGCCAGCTCACCCCCCTTCACACAGGGGGTCTACAATGAGCAGTTCTTC. The full variable domain, in which reference TRBV18 and TRBJ2-1 provide the parts outside the CDR3, is NAGVMQNPRHLVRRRGQEARLRCSPMKGHSHVYWYRQLPEEGLKFMVYLQKENIIDESGMPKERFSAEFPKEGPSILRIQQVVRGDSAAYFCASSPPFTQGVYNEQFFGPGTRLTVL.